This T cell receptor beta chain was retrieved from a study of blood T cell repertoires in COVID-19. This table comes from immunoSEQ multiplex PCR, and its TCRdb copy is limited to in-frame clones, with some not included. The sample lists 3,500 or so clones, about 85% occurring once. Germline CDR1 reads LGHDT; CDR2 reads YNNKEL (reference sequence). The CDR3 is 16 amino acids. V trimming: 1 base; J trimming: 9 bases; junction bases outside the gene matches: 8. This TCR was sampled from a human donor in a cohort sampled during active COVID-19. This rearrangement joins TRBV3-1 (or the pseudogene TRBV3-2) to TRBJ1-6; 8 bases are shared with TRBD1. Sequencing used peripheral blood. CDR3 residues: CASSQALTGAGSPLHF. The CDR3 DNA reads TGTGCCAGCAGCCAAGCACTGACAGGGGCAGGTTCACCCCTCCACTTT.